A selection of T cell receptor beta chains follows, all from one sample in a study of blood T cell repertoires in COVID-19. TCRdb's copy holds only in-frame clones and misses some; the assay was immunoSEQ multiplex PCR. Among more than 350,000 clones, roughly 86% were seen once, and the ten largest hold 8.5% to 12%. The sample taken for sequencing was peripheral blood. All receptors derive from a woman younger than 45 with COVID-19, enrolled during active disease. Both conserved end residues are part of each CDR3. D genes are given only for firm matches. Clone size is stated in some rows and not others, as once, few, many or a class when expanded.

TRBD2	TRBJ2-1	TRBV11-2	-	CASSLRASGRAGPYNEQFF	TGTGCCAGCAGCTTGAGGGCGAGCGGGAGGGCCGGGCCCTACAATGAGCAGTTCTTC
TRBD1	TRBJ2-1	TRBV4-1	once	CASSHPPRGREYNEQFF	TGCGCCAGCAGCCACCCTCCCAGGGGGCGCGAATACAATGAGCAGTTCTTC
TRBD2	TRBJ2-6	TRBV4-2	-	CASSPGGRLAGSGANVLTF	TGTGCCAGCAGCCCGGGAGGCAGACTAGCGGGGTCTGGGGCCAACGTCCTGACTTTC
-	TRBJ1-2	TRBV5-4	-	CASSLGQKMGYTF	TGTGCCAGCAGCTTGGGGCAAAAGATGGGCTACACCTTC
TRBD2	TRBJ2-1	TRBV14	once	CASSPRTSGSDEQFF	TGTGCCAGCAGCCCCCGGACTAGCGGGAGCGATGAGCAGTTCTTC
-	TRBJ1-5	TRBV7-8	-	CASSSPGAGQPQHF	TGTGCCAGCAGCTCCCCAGGGGCAGGGCAGCCCCAGCATTTT
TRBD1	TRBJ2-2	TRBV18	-	CASSPAGTGVTGELFF	TGTGCCAGCTCACCAGCCGGGACAGGGGTAACCGGGGAGCTGTTTTTT
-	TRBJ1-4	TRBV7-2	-	CASSFLSGTTNEKLFF	TGTGCCAGCAGCTTTCTATCAGGGACAACTAATGAAAAACTGTTTTTT
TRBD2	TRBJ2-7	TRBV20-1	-	CSALVAGRQYF	TGCAGTGCTTTAGTAGCGGGACGCCAGTACTTC
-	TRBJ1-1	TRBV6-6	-	CASSYRGPEAFF	TGTGCCAGCAGTTACAGGGGTCCAGAAGCTTTCTTT
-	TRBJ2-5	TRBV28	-	CASSSGRTIQETQYF	TGTGCCAGCAGTAGCGGCAGGACGATTCAAGAGACCCAGTACTTC
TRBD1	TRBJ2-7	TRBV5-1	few	CASSSGSRQGTYEQYF	TGCGCCAGCAGCTCCGGGTCGAGACAGGGGACCTACGAGCAGTACTTC
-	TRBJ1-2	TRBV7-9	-	CASSQGEADGYTF	TGTGCCAGCAGCCAAGGGGAGGCGGATGGCTACACCTTC
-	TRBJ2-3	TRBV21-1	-	CALAGPTDTQYF	TGTGCCTTAGCGGGGCCCACAGATACGCAGTATTTT
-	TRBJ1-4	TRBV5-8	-	CASSQPWGDGKGKLFF	TGTGCCAGCAGCCAACCTTGGGGAGATGGTAAAGGAAAACTGTTTTTT
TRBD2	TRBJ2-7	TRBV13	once	CASSPRGTSGTYEQYF	TGTGCCAGCAGCCCCAGAGGGACTAGCGGAACCTACGAGCAGTACTTC
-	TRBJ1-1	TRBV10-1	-	CASSPQGNTEAFF	TGCGCCAGCAGCCCACAGGGGAACACTGAAGCTTTCTTT
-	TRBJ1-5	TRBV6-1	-	CASSEQTAYQPQHF	TGTGCCAGCAGTGAACAGACAGCTTATCAGCCCCAGCATTTT
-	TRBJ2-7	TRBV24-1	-	CATSTSTGTYEQYF	TGTGCCACCAGTACCTCCACAGGGACATACGAGCAGTACTTC
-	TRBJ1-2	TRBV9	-	CASSVAPQGAGGYTF	TGTGCCAGCAGCGTAGCTCCCCAAGGGGCCGGCGGCTACACCTTC
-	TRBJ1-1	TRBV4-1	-	CASSQDDRMNTEAFF	TGCGCCAGCAGCCAAGATGACAGGATGAACACTGAAGCTTTCTTT
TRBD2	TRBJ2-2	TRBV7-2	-	CASSSRTLLAANTGELFF	TGTGCCAGCAGCTCCCGAACTCTACTAGCGGCAAACACCGGGGAGCTGTTTTTT
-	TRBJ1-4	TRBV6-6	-	CASSGGVNLFF	TGTGCCAGCAGCGGAGGGGTGAATCTGTTTTTT
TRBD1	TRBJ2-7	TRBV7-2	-	CASSRLWTGDEQYF	TGTGCCAGCAGCCGTCTTTGGACAGGCGACGAGCAGTACTTC
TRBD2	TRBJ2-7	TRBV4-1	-	CASSQDSASGSYEQYF	TGCGCCAGCAGCCAAGATTCGGCTAGCGGTTCTTACGAGCAGTACTTC